Following are 21 T cell receptor beta chains from one sample sequenced in a study of patients and donors after allogeneic stem cell transplantation. One entry per CDR3 protein results from TCRdb running MiXCR on the RT-PCR reads. This table has about 90,000 distinct CDR3 sequences, 48% appearing once. Input material: blood, either unsorted or a sorted T cell fraction (not recorded which). The receptors here all came from a human donor who was either an allogeneic HSCT recipient or a stem cell or donor lymphocyte infusion donor (not recorded which). It is not recorded whose cells these are; they may come from a transplant donor.

V usage is TRBV21-1 and J usage is TRBJ1-1. TRBV21-1 is a documented pseudogene. The CDR3 has 14 amino acids. The DNA of the CDR3 is TGTGCCAGCAGCAAAATACCCTTTAACACTGAAGCTTTCTTT. The encoded protein is CASSKIPFNTEAFF.

The genes are TRBV20-1 and TRBJ2-7; maybe TRBD1 (5 bases). V lost 0 bases and J lost 5, with 14 bases in between. This CDR3 comprises 14 residues. Germline V gene sequence: CDR1 DFQATT, CDR2 SNEGSKA (reference sequence). CDR3: CSARDPAGFNEQYF. The CDR3, as DNA: TGCAGTGCTAGAGATCCCGCAGGGTTCAACGAGCAGTACTTC.

The chain couples TRBV20-1 to TRBJ2-1; D is undetermined. The V gene's germline CDR1 is DFQATT and CDR2 SNEGSKA (reference sequence). The CDR3 has 12 amino acids. The V gene lost 6 bases and the J gene lost 7 bases, with 13 bases spanning the gap. The CDR3 loop reads CSAPPQENEQFF. CDR3 nucleotides: TGCAGTGCCCCTCCGCAGGAGAATGAGCAGTTCTTC.

V is TRBV21-1 and J is TRBJ1-5; the D call in the table, TRBD1, was not verified against the DNA. TRBV21-1 counts as a pseudogene. The CDR3 is 16 residues long. CDR3 sequence (DNA): TGTGCCAGCATCAGGAAAACCGACAGGGTCAATCAGCCCCAGCATTTT. Protein: CASIRKTDRVNQPQHF.

The V call is TRBV29-1, the J call TRBJ2-1; 11 bases line up with TRBD1. Germline V gene lookup returns CDR1 SQVTM and CDR2 ANQGSEA. The CDR3 totals 12 residues. V lost 7 bases and J lost 7; bases outside the gene matches: 3. Here the CDR3 DNA reads TGCAGCGACGGACAGGGGGCAAATGAGCAGTTCTTC. It specifies CSDGQGANEQFF.

The chain joins TRBV20-1 to TRBJ1-1; D uncertain. Germline V gene sequence: CDR1 DFQATT, CDR2 SNEGSKA (reference sequence). The V end was cut by 5 bases, the J end by 5 bases, with 12 bases between. The CDR3 covers 12 residues. The CDR3 region is CSAPPLRTEAFF. Written as DNA, the CDR3 is TGCAGTGCTCCCCCCCTTAGGACTGAAGCTTTCTTT.

The rearrangement links TRBV28 to TRBJ1-2; no reliable D call. The CDR3 extends over 12 amino acids. Germline V CDR1 and CDR2: MDHEN, SYDVKM. Trimming took off 5 bases at V and 3 bases at J, with 7 bases between the two ends. This chain's CDR3 is CASSPGDYGYTF. CDR3 nucleotide sequence: TGTGCCAGCAGTCCTGGGGACTATGGCTACACCTTC.

The chain recombines TRBV9 with TRBJ2-1; D unresolved. This CDR3 spans 15 amino acids. Deletions cut 3 bases from V and 9 bases from J, with 19 bases between. Germline V gives CDR1 SGDLS, CDR2 YYNGEE. The DNA of the CDR3 is TGTGCCAGCAGCGCCCTCCGGATTGGGAATCGTGAGCAGTTCTTC. The encoded protein is CASSALRIGNREQFF. The variable domain in full, completed from reference TRBV9 and TRBJ2-1, reads DSGVTQTPKHLITATGQRVTLRCSPRSGDLSVYWYQQSLDQGLQFLIQYYNGEERAKGNILERFSAQQFPDLHSELNLSSLELGDSALYFCASSALRIGNREQFFGPGTRLTVL.

In its sample, this clonotype was seen a few times. This rearrangement joins TRBV6-5 to TRBJ1-2, with a tentative D call TRBD1 (6 bases). Germline V gives CDR1 MNHEY, CDR2 SVGAGI. With 0 bases removed from V and 8 bases from J, the gap between germline ends came to 19 bases. The CDR3 totals 16 residues. CDR3 loop: CASSYSSRPGVGGYTF. The CDR3 region has the DNA TGTGCCAGCAGTTACTCGAGTCGTCCAGGGGTAGGAGGCTACACCTTC.

The chain is built from TRBV9 and TRBJ1-2, with D unresolved. Germline CDR1 reads SGDLS; CDR2 reads YYNGEE. This CDR3 has 15 residues. V lost 3 bases, J lost 2 bases, and 14 bases lay in between. DNA of the CDR3: TGTGCCAGCAGCGCCTATCGTGCAGGAAACTATGGCTACACCTTC. It translates to CASSAYRAGNYGYTF. The full variable domain, rest sourced from reference TRBV9 and TRBJ1-2, is DSGVTQTPKHLITATGQRVTLRCSPRSGDLSVYWYQQSLDQGLQFLIQYYNGEERAKGNILERFSAQQFPDLHSELNLSSLELGDSALYFCASSAYRAGNYGYTFGSGTRLTVV.

The chain carries TRBV27 and TRBJ2-7; 7 positions match TRBD1. V lost 11 bases to trimming and J lost 2 bases; unmatched junction nucleotides: 9. The CDR3 contains 13 residues. Germline assignment: CDR1 MNHEY and CDR2 SMNVEV (reference sequence). The CDR3 coding sequence is TGTGCCTCCAAACCCGGGACAGCCTACGAGCAGTACTTC. Its protein product is CASKPGTAYEQYF.

The chain uses TRBV12-3 or TRBV12-4 and TRBJ1-1; D is perhaps TRBD1 (6 bases). This CDR3 spans 14 amino acids. V was clipped by 3 bases and J by 5 bases, with 13 bases between them. As DNA, the CDR3 is TGTGCCAGCAGTTTGGGGGGCGCGCAGACTGAAGCTTTCTTT. This translates into CASSLGGAQTEAFF.

The chain links TRBV12-3 or TRBV12-4 to TRBJ1-1; 11 positions match TRBD1. V shed 8 bases, J shed 4 bases, and the junction held 9 bases outside the gene matches. This CDR3 has 15 amino acids. CDR3 loop: CASEWAGTGGTEAFF. The CDR3 DNA follows: TGTGCCAGCGAATGGGCGGGGACAGGGGGCACTGAAGCTTTCTTT.

This clonotype was counted between two and nine times. This rearrangement joins TRBV29-1 to TRBJ2-7; D possibly uses TRBD1 or TRBD2 (5 bases each). The CDR3 is made up of 11 amino acids. V was shortened by 7 bases and J by 6 bases, with 13 bases between the two germline ends. Germline V gene lookup returns CDR1 SQVTM and CDR2 ANQGSEA. The CDR3 loop is CSARDVGEQYF. DNA of the CDR3: TGCAGCGCCCGGGACGTAGGCGAGCAGTACTTC.

This clonotype has just a few counts. The genes are TRBV9 and TRBJ1-5; no definite D call. Germline CDR1 SGDLS, CDR2 YYNGEE. The CDR3 extends over 14 amino acids. V was clipped by 0 bases and J by 7 bases, with 11 bases between them. The DNA of the CDR3 is TGTGCCAGCAGCGTAGTTACAGCTCAGCAGCCCCAGCATTTT. It encodes CASSVVTAQQPQHF.

V usage is TRBV7-3 and J usage is TRBJ2-1; 8 bases match TRBD1. The ends lost 3 bases at V and 7 bases at J; junction bases unmatched: 5. Germline values: CDR1 SGHTA, CDR2 FQGTGA. This CDR3 comprises 14 residues. Here the CDR3 reads CASSLTGAQNEQFF. In DNA, the CDR3 is TGTGCCAGCAGCTTGACAGGGGCTCAAAATGAGCAGTTCTTC.

The chain is built from TRBV6-2 or TRBV6-3 and TRBJ1-5, with 12 positions matching TRBD1. This CDR3 has 15 amino acids. Looked up from germline, CDR1 is MNHEY and CDR2 is SVGEGT. The V segment lost 8 bases and the J segment 6 bases; nucleotides outside the gene matches: 8. The CDR3 here is CASGEGTGGSQPQHF. CDR3 DNA: TGTGCCAGCGGCGAAGGGACAGGGGGCAGTCAGCCCCAGCATTTT.

This clonotype was picked up a small number of times. V gene TRBV6-5 combines with J gene TRBJ1-5; D call uncertain. V was pared by 2 bases and J by 7 bases, with 15 bases between. Germline V gene lookup returns CDR1 MNHEY and CDR2 SVGAGI. CDR3 size: 15 residues. The DNA for the CDR3 is TGTGCCAGCAGTTACGGTCAGCCTGGAGCCCAGCCCCAGCATTTT. Translated: CASSYGQPGAQPQHF.

This rearrangement joins TRBV7-9 to TRBJ1-2; D is unclear. In germline, CDR1 is SEHNR, CDR2 FQNEAQ (reference sequence). The CDR3 consists of 14 residues. V shed 0 bases and J shed 6 bases, with 11 bases lying between them. The CDR3 loop is CASSLARPPNGYTF. The CDR3 nucleotides read TGTGCCAGCAGCTTAGCGAGGCCACCCAATGGCTACACCTTC.

This clonotype was picked up a small number of times. The chain uses TRBV3-1 and TRBJ1-1, with no clear D. The CDR3 contains 13 residues. CDR1 LGHDT and CDR2 YNNKEL come from the germline V gene (reference sequence). V was clipped by 1 base and J by 5 bases, with 8 bases between them. The CDR3 nucleotides read TGTGCCAGCAGCCAAGTAAGTCTAACTGAAGCTTTCTTT. Its protein is CASSQVSLTEAFF.

This clonotype was seen more than once but under ten times. The chain joins TRBV4-1 to TRBJ1-1; D is uncertain. The V end lost 2 bases, the J end lost 1 base, and 5 bases lay between the germline ends. The CDR3 runs 13 residues. CDR1 and CDR2 (germline): MGHRA, YSYEKL. Here the CDR3 DNA reads TGCGCCAGCAGCCAAACAGAGAACACTGAAGCTTTCTTT. This encodes CASSQTENTEAFF.